The rows below give T cell receptor beta chains drawn from one sample of a study of cytomegalovirus exposure and HLA in healthy donors. The protocol was immunoSEQ multiplex PCR, while the TCRdb copy is restricted to in-frame clones and leaves out a portion. This sample's clone table lists just over 60,000 clones. The material sequenced was PBMCs. The receptors come from a man younger than 40 in good health and CMV-seropositive. Each CDR3 is given with its conserved first and last residue. D genes are given only for firm matches.

- TRBJ1-1 TRBV30 TGTGCCTGGAGCAGGTCACAACGAATGGACACTGAAGCTTTCTTT CAWSRSQRMDTEAFF
- TRBJ2-2 TRBV4-2 TGTGCCAGCAGCCCTCTACTGACAGAGCACACCGGGGAGCTGTTTTTT CASSPLLTEHTGELFF
- TRBJ2-7 TRBV13 TGTGCCAGCAGCATCGCCGACGGACAAGCCTACGAGCAGTACTTC CASSIADGQAYEQYF
- TRBJ2-7 TRBV5-1 TGCGCCAGCAGCCTAGACCATTCCTACGAGCAGTACTTC CASSLDHSYEQYF
- TRBJ1-1 TRBV29-1 TGCAGCGCCACCCTGGTCGGGGCTTTCTTT CSATLVGAFF
TRBD2 TRBJ2-3 TRBV11-2 TGTGCCAGCAGGGGGCTAGCGGGATCCACAGATACGCAGTATTTT CASRGLAGSTDTQYF
- TRBJ2-7 TRBV14 TGTGCCAGCAGCCAAGGTGTGAGTACGGGCTCCTACGAGCAGTACTTC CASSQGVSTGSYEQYF
TRBD1 TRBJ2-7 TRBV5-6 TGTGCCAGCAGCTTGGGCCGCCGGGACAGGGGACCCTACGAGCAGTACTTC CASSLGRRDRGPYEQYF
- TRBJ2-1 TRBV5-6 TGTGCCAGCAGCTTGCCCCACTGGAGCTCCTACAATGAGCAGTTCTTC CASSLPHWSSYNEQFF
- TRBJ1-1 TRBV18 TGTGCCAGCTCACCACTGCAGGTAGACACTGAAGCTTTCTTT CASSPLQVDTEAFF
TRBD1 TRBJ1-1 TRBV6-1 TGTGCCAGCAGTGATGAATATGGAAGACAGGGGAACACTGAAGCTTTCTTT CASSDEYGRQGNTEAFF
- TRBJ2-5 TRBV4-1 TGCGCCAGCAGCCCAGAGGAGGGTCGGGCGTACCAAGGGACCCAGTACTTC CASSPEEGRAYQGTQYF
TRBD1 TRBJ1-5 TRBV6-4 TGTGCCAGCAGCGGGACAGGCCATCAGCCCCAGCATTTT CASSGTGHQPQHF
TRBD2 TRBJ2-3 TRBV7-8 TGTGCCAGCAGCCGAGTGGGGGCTAGCGGGGGCCCCAGCACAGATACGCAGTATTTT CASSRVGASGGPSTDTQYF
- TRBJ2-3 TRBV29-1 TGCAGCGCCACGCCTCTAACAGATACGCAGTATTTT CSATPLTDTQYF
TRBD2 TRBJ2-5 TRBV6-5 TGTGCCAGCAGTTACAGTATTAGCGGGAGAGGTGAGACCCAGTACTTC CASSYSISGRGETQYF
TRBD2 TRBJ2-1 TRBV30 TGTGCCTGGAGTGTCTTGTCTAGCGGTAAGGCCGACAATGAGCAGTTCTTC CAWSVLSSGKADNEQFF
- TRBJ1-4 TRBV4-1 TGCGCCAGCAGTCCTAGCTCAACTAATGAAAAACTGTTTTTT CASSPSSTNEKLFF
- TRBJ2-2 TRBV5-1 TGCGCCAGCAGCTTGGGTAGACAGAACACCGGGGAGCTGTTTTTT CASSLGRQNTGELFF
- TRBJ2-1 TRBV9 TGTGCCAGCAGCACCGGAGGGCTCAATGAGCAGTTCTTC CASSTGGLNEQFF
- TRBJ1-2 TRBV6-5 TGTGCCAGCAGTTTGGGAGAATCCTATGGCTACACCTTC CASSLGESYGYTF
- TRBJ1-5 TRBV18 TGTGCCAGCTCACCTAGAGACAGGAATAGCAATCAGCCCCAGCATTTT CASSPRDRNSNQPQHF
- TRBJ1-1 TRBV6-1 TGTGCCAGCAGTGAGGAAGTGACAGCGAACACTGAAGCTTTCTTT CASSEEVTANTEAFF
TRBD1 TRBJ2-7 TRBV7-6 TGTGCCAGCAGCTCGAGGACAGGTCCTGCGTTCCTTCGTTTCCAGTACTTC CASSSRTGPAFLRFQYF
- TRBJ2-5 TRBV7-9 TGTGCCAGCAGCCCAAAGCAGGGGCCCGACATTAGAACCCAGTACTTC CASSPKQGPDIRTQYF
TRBD2 TRBJ2-5 TRBV19 TGTGCCAGTAATGTTTATCCGGGAGGGTTAGAGACCCAGTACTTC CASNVYPGGLETQYF
TRBD1 TRBJ1-1 TRBV5-6 TGTGCCAGCAGGTCAGGGGGCTTTGAAGATTTCTTT CASRSGGFEDFF
TRBD1 TRBJ2-7 TRBV30 TGTGCCTGGAGTCCCGGGACAGGGGACCACGAGCAGTACTTC CAWSPGTGDHEQYF
TRBD2 TRBJ2-1 TRBV6-4 TGTGCCAGCAGTGTAGGGCTAGCGGGGGACGAGCAGTTCTTC CASSVGLAGDEQFF
TRBD1 TRBJ1-1 TRBV9 TGTGCCAGCAGCGCCCAGGGGGGGAACACTGAAGCTTTCTTT CASSAQGGNTEAFF
- TRBJ1-1 TRBV19 TGTGCCAGCCTAGGACTGACGGGCGACGACACTGAAGCTTTCTTT CASLGLTGDDTEAFF
TRBD1 TRBJ2-5 TRBV7-2 TGTGCCAGCAGCCCCCACGGACAGGGCCAAGAGACCCAGTACTTC CASSPHGQGQETQYF
TRBD2 TRBJ2-3 TRBV11-3 TGTGCCAGCAGCTTAGGGGGTAGCGGGAGGTTGGGGACAGATACGCAGTATTTT CASSLGGSGRLGTDTQYF
- TRBJ2-7 TRBV6-1 TGTGCCAGCAGTGAAGCGCGCGGGGAAAGGGGGAGGGACGAGCAGTACTTC CASSEARGERGRDEQYF
TRBD1 TRBJ2-7 TRBV14 TGTGCCAGCAGCCGATCGGGGACAGGGAACCCCTACGAGCAGTACTTC CASSRSGTGNPYEQYF
TRBD1 TRBJ2-1 TRBV19 TGTGCCAGTAGTATAGGGGACAGGGACTACAATGAGCAGTTCTTC CASSIGDRDYNEQFF
TRBD1 TRBJ1-5 TRBV30 TGTGCCTGGAGAGAGGGGGCGGGTCAGCCCCAGCATTTT CAWREGAGQPQHF
- TRBJ1-6 TRBV10-3 TGTGCCATCAGTGGGGACACCAATTCACCCCTCCACTTT CAISGDTNSPLHF
TRBD1 TRBJ2-2 TRBV5-6 TGTGCCAGCATGAAAGACAGGGGGCTGGACACCGGGGAGCTGTTTTTT CASMKDRGLDTGELFF
TRBD1 TRBJ2-5 TRBV5-8 TGTGCCAGCAGCCTAGACAGGGGACAGACCCAGTACTTC CASSLDRGQTQYF
- TRBJ1-3 TRBV6-5 TGTGCCAGCAAATGGGGGGTTCAGGGAAACACCATATATTTT CASKWGVQGNTIYF
TRBD2 TRBJ2-3 TRBV9 TGTGCCAGCAGCCCCAGAGCGGGAGCTAGCACAGATACGCAGTATTTT CASSPRAGASTDTQYF
- TRBJ1-2 TRBV7-9 TGTGCCAGCAGCTTAGCATCCGGGAGCCTCTATGGCTACACCTTC CASSLASGSLYGYTF
- TRBJ2-5 TRBV7-6 TGTGCCAGCAGCTTAGAGGCTAGCCCCCAAGAGACCCAGTACTTC CASSLEASPQETQYF
- TRBJ1-2 TRBV2 TGTGCCAAAATGGACAGTAAGAATTCCGTTGGCTACACCTTC CAKMDSKNSVGYTF